This T cell receptor (beta chain) appears in the sequencing data of a study of T cells in localized non-small cell lung cancer. Study results and limitations: Out of the top 100 tumor clones, a median roughly 58 were seen in adjacent lung. Heterogeneity stays possible, as sequencing covered only one tumor region.

Sequenced by immunoSEQ multiplex PCR; TCRdb stores in-frame clones only, minus some. The sample includes approximately 15,000 clones, roughly 89% of them seen just once. Trimming took 2 bases from V and 8 from J; bases not matched to a gene: 10. Germline lookup yields CDR1 SGHKS and CDR2 YYEKEE (reference sequence). This CDR3 is built from 16 residues. For this clone: Its specificity is not known.

Sequenced material: peripheral blood mononuclear cells, taken before any cancer treatment. This chain joins TRBV5-5 and TRBJ2-2; 9 bases line up with TRBD1. The TCR comes from a woman aged 35-75 years with stage III lung adenocarcinoma. DNA for the CDR3: TGTGCCAGCAGCTTCGACCGGGACAGGGCAAAGGGGGAGCTGTTTTTT. Translated, it gives CASSFDRDRAKGELFF.